The 10 T cell receptor beta chains listed next were all sequenced from one sample in a study of T-cell reconstitution after alpha-beta-depleted transplantation in children. For TCRbeta, the library was prepared with unique molecular identifiers. Each CDR3 protein is one row after TCRdb ran MiXCR on the PCR reads. This sample has 600,000 to 700,000 distinct CDR3 sequences, with about an eighth found just once. Specimen: PBMCs, collected before TCRalphabeta/CD19-depleted stem cell transplant. Receptors originate from a girl aged 2 to 10 with congenital amegakaryocytic thrombocytopenia, due to receive a stem cell transplant.

The table lists this clonotype with many counts. The chain carries TRBV12-3 or TRBV12-4 and TRBJ1-6, with D unclear. The ends were cut back, 8 bases at V and 4 bases at J, with 15 bases in the middle. CDR3 length: 15 amino acids. Here the CDR3 reads CASAQQGSYNSPLHF. CDR3 DNA: TGTGCCAGCGCACAGCAAGGGAGTTATAATTCACCCCTCCACTTT.

J is TRBJ2-3 and V is TRBV5-5; 11 positions agree with TRBD2. The CDR3 length is 18 residues. Germline V gene data show CDR1 as SGHKS and CDR2 as YYEKEE (reference sequence). The ends lost 7 bases at V and 7 bases at J; junction bases unmatched: 20. Written as DNA, the CDR3 is TGTGCCAGCTGCCTGACTAGCGGGACAGTAGAAGGTACAAATACGCAGTATTTT. As protein: CASCLTSGTVEGTNTQYF. Filled out from reference TRBV5-5 and TRBJ2-3, the complete variable domain reads DAGVTQSPTHLIKTRGQQVTLRCSPISGHKSVSWYQQVLGQGPQFIFQYYEKEERGRGNFPDRFSARQFPNYSSELNVNALLLGDSALYLCASCLTSGTVEGTNTQYFGPGTRLTVL.

This clonotype came up a few times. The V and J genes are TRBV7-9 and TRBJ1-2; no clear D gene. Germline V gene sequence: CDR1 SEHNR, CDR2 FQNEAQ (reference sequence). The CDR3 has 15 residues. Between the trimmed V and J ends, which lost 1 base and 0 bases, there was a span of 9 bases. CDR3 sequence reads: CASSLEGAANYGYTF. The CDR3 DNA follows: TGTGCCAGCAGCTTAGAAGGAGCTGCTAACTATGGCTACACCTTC.

The V and J genes are TRBV7-6 and TRBJ2-7; TRBD1 might be the D (5 bases). This CDR3 spans 13 amino acids. The ends were cut back, 4 bases at V and 3 bases at J, with 10 bases in the middle. Germline V gives CDR1 SGHVS, CDR2 FNYEAQ. CDR3 in amino acids: CASSSNQGYEQYF. DNA for the CDR3: TGTGCCAGCAGCTCGAACCAGGGCTACGAGCAGTACTTC.

The chain recombines TRBV7-1 with TRBJ2-1; D may be TRBD1 (6 bases). TRBV7-1 is an open reading frame, and its role is uncertain. Trimming removed 3 bases at V and 9 bases at J, with 18 bases between. This CDR3 region has 15 residues. For the CDR3, the DNA is TGTGCCAGCAGCTCCAGGGTTGGGGAAGGGGGTGAGCAGTTCTTC. It encodes CASSSRVGEGGEQFF.

Many counts were recorded for this clonotype. The CDR3 region is CSARGGAKEETQYF. CDR3 nucleotides: TGCAGTGCTAGGGGCGGGGCAAAGGAGGAGACCCAGTACTTC. The chain combines TRBV20-1 with TRBJ2-5; the D gene is possibly TRBD2 (6 bases). Trimming removed 3 bases at V and 5 bases at J, with 16 bases between. The CDR3 runs to 14 residues. Germline V CDR1 and CDR2: DFQATT, SNEGSKA (reference sequence).

This clonotype was seen repeatedly, ten times or more. J is TRBJ2-1 and V is TRBV6-9; D remains ambiguous. CDR1 is MNHGY, CDR2 SVAAGI, per germline. The V end was cut by 1 base, the J end by 8 bases, with 12 bases between. CDR3 length: 14 residues. In DNA, the CDR3 is TGTGCCAGCAGTTATTTATGTGGTCTAGATGAGCAGTTCTTC. As protein: CASSYLCGLDEQFF.

This clonotype was detected many times. This chain uses TRBV11-2 with TRBJ2-2; the D gene is possibly TRBD2 (6 bases). Per germline, CDR1 SGHAT and CDR2 FQNNGV. Trimming pared 5 bases from V and 6 bases from J, leaving 19 bases between. CDR3 length: 16 amino acids. The DNA of the CDR3 is TGTGCCAGCAGCCCGACTACTAGCCCATATGCCGGGGAGCTGTTTTTT. Its protein is CASSPTTSPYAGELFF.

This clonotype was detected only a few times. The V call is TRBV28, the J call TRBJ1-1; D unclear. V was pared by 5 bases and J by 4 bases, with 11 bases between. CDR3 length equals 13 residues. The germline V gene encodes CDR1 MDHEN and CDR2 SYDVKM. The CDR3, as DNA: TGTGCCAGCAGTAGCAGCCCGGGCACTGAAGCTTTCTTT. Translated, it gives CASSSSPGTEAFF.

This clonotype was counted many times. The J gene is TRBJ2-2, the V gene TRBV29-1; D gene ambiguous. Trimming left V 3 bases short and J 2 bases short, with 7 bases between. This CDR3 is built from 13 residues. The germline gives CDR1 SQVTM, CDR2 ANQGSEA. DNA for the CDR3: TGCAGCGTTGAGCAGATTAACACCGGGGAGCTGTTTTTT. Amino acids: CSVEQINTGELFF.